This T cell receptor (beta chain) came from a study of blood T cell repertoires in COVID-19. At the level of the study: Samples of COVID-19 (acute and convalescent) were obtained from the United States, Italy and Spain. T cells, B-cell-depleted T cells, or PBMCs provided the cDNA or gDNA that served as material.

CDR3 length: 13 residues. Germline V gene sequence: CDR1 SGHTS, CDR2 YDEGEE. J was trimmed by 0 bases and V by 3 bases; bases with no gene match: 0. Methods used by the authors: Nucleated cell number was recorded as an estimate derived from reference gene primer amplification. Assay used: immunoSEQ multiplex PCR; TCRdb lists only in-frame clones, some missing. V and J calls and clone size are given by that table; D and trimming were obtained from the DNA. The table lists tens of thousands of clones, 80% to 90% of them singletons. The J gene is TRBJ2-7, the V gene TRBV5-8; TRBD1 matches 7 bases. The sequenced sample consisted of peripheral blood. The TCR sequence derives from a man aged 45-60 years with active COVID-19. The CDR3 DNA follows: TGTGCCAGCAGCTGGACAGGCTCCTACGAGCAGTACTTC. Translation gives CASSWTGSYEQYF.